This T cell receptor (beta chain) derives from a study of CD8 T cells in ankylosing spondylitis (dated by TCRdb to the late 2010s). About the full investigation: The study profiled T cell receptor beta repertoires in healthy donors and ankylosing spondylitis patients to find disease-linked TCR variants. The full study cohort was made up of approximately 27 ankylosing spondylitis patients and 108 healthy donors. Peripheral blood was sampled, and synovial fluid was also collected from ankylosing spondylitis patients. What the study reported, not specific to this receptor: The disease-linked clones were reported to be significantly enriched in matched synovial fluid samples from ankylosing spondylitis patients. Blood from ankylosing spondylitis patients appeared to be characterized by a TCR beta motif composed of about eight highly homologous amino acid variants. The disease-linked clones had a CD8+ phenotype and were found at relatively low frequencies in peripheral blood. Some motif variants were previously reported in synovial fluid and blood of reactive arthritis patients, suggesting common disease-initiation mechanisms.

As concerns this clonotype: Its specific antigen is unknown. An end of the junction differs from the germline gene, which may be a read error.

Sequencing was performed on an Illumina HiSeq 2500. TCR beta libraries were prepared by quantitative 5'-RACE with molecular barcodes. In the authors' own workflow: A new computational method based on a probabilistic model of VDJ rearrangement was used to identify disease-linked TCR variants. TCRdb applied fastp at Q25 and MiXCR to the public reads, then kept only in-frame beta chains. Identical CDR3 proteins give one entry, which carries the most common genes and DNA. The V and J calls follow TCRdb's processing rather than the paper's. The table for this sample lists about 190,000 distinct CDR3 sequences; 10% to 15% of them were counted only once. The ten largest clones represent roughly 11% of the sample. Sequencing input: blood, either unsorted or a sorted T cell fraction (not recorded which). This clonotype originated in a female donor with ankylosing spondylitis or in good health (not recorded which).

The CDR3 region has the sequence CCASLFRLAGYGNEQFF. The DNA is TGCTGTGCTAGCTTGTTTAGACTAGCGGGATATGGGAATGAGCAGTTCTTC. This chain is built from TRBV20-1 and TRBJ2-1, and TRBD2 aligns with 11 junction nucleotides. The CDR3 starts with the cysteine, ends with the phenylalanine, and has 17 residues. The DNA shown is the 51-base CDR3, in frame from base 1. CDR1 and CDR2 are read off the germline V gene (reference sequence) as DFQATT and SNEGSKA.